This T cell receptor beta chain was captured in a study of brain metastases from non-small cell lung cancer. Study results and limitations: Compared with primary tumors, brain metastases showed less T-cell infiltration. TCR repertoires overlapped largely between brain metastases and matched primaries. Expanded T-cell clones appeared in approximately 67% of brain metastases over primaries.

Profiled with immunoSEQ multiplex PCR; TCRdb holds only in-frame clones, not every one. Altogether 6,000 or so clones are present, roughly 80% being singletons, with the ten largest covering around 7.7%. The V end was cut by 5 bases, the J end by 6 bases, with 17 bases between. The CDR3 sequence is 15 residues long. The germline V gene has CDR1 LNHDA and CDR2 SQIVND (reference sequence). This clone was observed a few times. As yet, its antigen is unknown. This receptor was taken from a donor aged 40 or older with non-small cell lung cancer. Sequenced sample: primary lung tumor tissue. The V call is TRBV19, the J call TRBJ1-3; weak D call: TRBD1 (5 bases). This CDR3 reads CASSPPAGTVNTIYF. DNA of the CDR3: TGTGCCAGTAGTCCACCCGCAGGGACGGTAAACACCATATATTTT.